What follows are 28 T cell receptor beta chains derived from one specimen sequenced in a study of CD8+ T cells in alopecia areata. Treatment in this sample: oral pan-JAK inhibitor, 5-10 mg twice daily. Extracted RNA was reverse transcribed into cDNA, the sequencing template. The protocol was immunoSEQ multiplex PCR, while the TCRdb copy is restricted to in-frame clones and leaves out a portion. The table has roughly 110,000 clones, around 53% seen once. The specimen was CD8+ T cells sorted from blood, collected at week 24, from a patient treated with tofacitinib. These receptors all come from a human donor with alopecia areata.

The chain has TRBV7-8 and TRBJ2-4; possible D gene TRBD1, 7 bases. In germline, CDR1 is SGHVS, CDR2 FQNEAQ. Deletions cut 5 bases from V and 4 bases from J, with 12 bases between. The CDR3 is 14 amino acids. The CDR3 region is CASSPGGLKNIQYF. The CDR3 DNA reads as TGTGCCAGCAGCCCAGGGGGGTTGAAAAACATTCAGTACTTC.

To note about this clone: The junction and the germline gene differ at one end; a read error may be behind it. The CDR3 bases are TGTGCCAGCAGCTTGTTCTCCGGGATCGGGGACACTGAAGCTTTCTTT. This codes for CASSLFSGIGDTEAFF. The V and J genes are TRBV5-1 and TRBJ1-1; D uncertain. The CDR3 is 16 amino acids. Germline V lookup: CDR1 SGHRS, CDR2 YFSETQ.

The rearrangement joins TRBV12-5 to TRBJ1-5; no reliable D call. Germline assignment: CDR1 LGHNT and CDR2 FRNRAP. Trimming took off 2 bases at V and 3 bases at J, with 11 bases between the two ends. This CDR3 is 15 amino acids long. The DNA for the CDR3 is TGTGCTAGTGGTTTGAACCGGGAACTCAATCAGCCCCAGCATTTT. Its translation: CASGLNRELNQPQHF.

The rearrangement joins TRBV18 to TRBJ1-5; 7 bases match TRBD1. Unmatched junction bases numbered 4, after V lost 3 bases and J lost 2 bases. The CDR3 extends over 15 amino acids. Looked up from germline, CDR1 is KGHSH and CDR2 is LQKENI. The CDR3 is CASSPSGQGNQPQHF. In DNA form, the CDR3 reads TGTGCCAGCTCACCCTCCGGACAGGGCAATCAGCCCCAGCATTTT.

In its sample, this clone was seen a few times. This CDR3 is CATSNLWDREVDTQYF. The CDR3 nucleotides read TGTGCCACCAGCAATCTCTGGGACAGGGAGGTAGATACGCAGTATTTT. J is TRBJ2-3 and V is TRBV15, with 9 bases matching TRBD1. The CDR3 totals 16 residues. Germline trimming cut 4 bases from V and 5 bases from J; bases unmatched to any gene: 10. Germline assignment: CDR1 LNHNV and CDR2 YYDKDF (reference sequence).

The J gene is TRBJ1-2, the V gene TRBV14; D is unclear. V lost 4 bases, J lost 3 bases, and 12 bases lay in between. Germline V gene sequence: CDR1 SGHDN, CDR2 FVKESK. The CDR3 sequence is 14 residues long. CDR3 in amino acids: CASSPRHIDYGYTF. CDR3 DNA: TGTGCCAGCAGCCCAAGGCACATTGACTATGGCTACACCTTC.

The rearrangement links TRBV29-1 to TRBJ1-2; D gene ambiguous. The germline gives CDR1 SQVTM, CDR2 ANQGSEA. CDR3 length: 12 amino acids. Trimming took off 3 bases at V and 4 bases at J, with 9 bases between the two ends. CDR3 DNA: TGCAGCGTTGACGGCAGCCCCTATGGCTACACCTTC. Translated, it gives CSVDGSPYGYTF. The full variable domain, in which reference TRBV29-1 and TRBJ1-2 provide the parts outside the CDR3, is SAVISQKPSRDICQRGTSLTIQCQVDSQVTMMFWYRQQPGQSLTLIATANQGSEATYESGFVIDKFPISRPNLTFSTLTVSNMSPEDSSIYLCSVDGSPYGYTFGSGTRLTVV.

The chain carries TRBV2 and TRBJ2-7; D possibly corresponds to TRBD1 (6 bases). V was trimmed by 8 bases and J by 1 base, leaving 12 bases between them. The CDR3 loop spans 13 amino acids. Germline CDR1 is SNHLY and CDR2 is FYNNEI. The DNA for the CDR3 is TGTGCCAGCCACGACAGGTTATCCTACGAGCAGTACTTC. Its protein is CASHDRLSYEQYF.

This clone was counted between two and nine times. The chain recombines TRBV7-8 with TRBJ2-3, with 9 bases identical to TRBD2. With V trimmed by 6 bases and J by 2 bases, 6 bases remained unmatched. The CDR3 is 15 residues long. CDR1 is SGHVS, CDR2 FQNEAQ, per germline. CDR3 in amino acids: CASSIAGAYTDTQYF. Here the CDR3 DNA reads TGTGCCAGCAGTATAGCGGGGGCCTACACAGATACGCAGTATTTT.

The gene calls are TRBV7-8 and TRBJ1-3; 9 bases are a match to TRBD1. The V gene's germline CDR1 is SGHVS and CDR2 FQNEAQ. V lost 1 base and J lost 2; bases outside the gene matches: 0. CDR3 length: 15 residues. DNA for the CDR3: TGTGCCAGCAGCTTAGACAGGGGGCCTGGAAACACCATATATTTT. It is translated as CASSLDRGPGNTIYF.

The CDR3 sequence is CASSQGPGTGSIYGYTF. The DNA for the CDR3 is TGTGCCAGCAGCCAAGGGCCCGGGACAGGGAGCATCTATGGCTACACCTTC. This chain uses TRBV4-2 with TRBJ1-2; 9 nucleotides agree with TRBD1. This CDR3 is 17 amino acids long. V lost 1 base to trimming and J lost 4 bases; unmatched junction nucleotides: 10. Germline V lookup: CDR1 LGHNA, CDR2 YNFKEQ.

This clone was counted between two and nine times. This chain uses TRBV7-2 with TRBJ1-5, with TRBD1 matching over 10 bases. CDR1 is SGHTA and CDR2 is FQGNSA in the germline V gene. This CDR3 has 14 residues. Losses at the gene ends were 6 bases for V and 6 bases for J; bases not matched to a gene: 5. CDR3 sequence: CASRKRDRGQPQHF. The CDR3 region has the DNA TGTGCCAGCAGGAAGAGGGACAGGGGTCAGCCCCAGCATTTT.

The V and J genes are TRBV13 and TRBJ2-1; D gene ambiguous. V was trimmed by 1 base and J by 1 base, leaving 5 bases between them. Germline V lookup: CDR1 PRHDT, CDR2 FYEKMQ (reference sequence). The CDR3 covers 14 residues. This CDR3 reads CASSLADSYNEQFF. The DNA for the CDR3 is TGTGCCAGCAGCTTAGCCGATTCCTACAATGAGCAGTTCTTC.

This clone was counted a few times. J is TRBJ2-1 and V is TRBV19, with 9 bases that match TRBD2. There are 16 residues in the CDR3. The V segment lost 5 bases and the J segment 8 bases; nucleotides outside the gene matches: 13. Germline loops: CDR1 LNHDA, CDR2 SQIVND (reference sequence). CDR3 in DNA: TGTGCCAGTAGTCCCGGGATAGCGGGGGCCAAGGATGAGCAGTTCTTC. The encoded protein is CASSPGIAGAKDEQFF.

This sequence joins TRBV11-2 and TRBJ1-5, with 8 bases identical to TRBD1. In germline, CDR1 is SGHAT, CDR2 FQNNGV. CDR3 length: 16 residues. V trimming: 2 bases; J trimming: 7 bases; junction bases outside the gene matches: 10. The CDR3 bases are TGTGCCAGCAGCTTATTTGGACAGGGAATTCAACAGCCCCAGCATTTT. This gives the protein CASSLFGQGIQQPQHF.

This chain connects TRBV19 to TRBJ1-2, with a possible D match to TRBD1 (6 bases). V lost 9 bases, J lost 2 bases, and 22 bases lay in between. The CDR3 is 16 amino acids. Germline lookup yields CDR1 LNHDA and CDR2 SQIVND (reference sequence). The CDR3 loop reads CASGTLRESVNYGYTF. Written as DNA, the CDR3 is TGTGCCAGCGGGACACTCAGGGAATCGGTGAACTATGGCTACACCTTC.

The DNA for the CDR3 is TGTGCCAGCAGTTTAGGCACGCAGACTGAAGCTTTCTTT. This gives the protein CASSLGTQTEAFF. The chain recombines TRBV27 with TRBJ1-1, with D hard to call. The germline gives CDR1 MNHEY, CDR2 SMNVEV (reference sequence). There are 13 residues in the CDR3. Between the trimmed V and J ends, which lost 2 bases and 5 bases, there was a span of 9 bases.

The chain uses TRBV29-1 and TRBJ1-3; 8 bases match TRBD1. The CDR3 length is 15 residues. Trimming at V came to 5 bases and at J to 4 bases, leaving 10 bases not matched to a gene. Germline assignment: CDR1 SQVTM and CDR2 ANQGSEA. The CDR3 region has the DNA TGCAGCGTTAAACCGACGACAGGGGCGGGAAACACCATATATTTT. Protein: CSVKPTTGAGNTIYF.

The chain combines TRBV2 with TRBJ2-2; a weak D match, TRBD2 (6 bases). The CDR3 is made up of 13 amino acids. The germline V gene has CDR1 SNHLY and CDR2 FYNNEI. V lost 6 bases and J 1 base, leaving 6 bases between the germline ends. CDR3 DNA: TGTGCCAGCAGGGGACTGAACACCGGGGAGCTGTTTTTT. The encoded protein is CASRGLNTGELFF.

This clone was seen more than once but under ten times. The rearrangement joins TRBV5-1 to TRBJ2-7; maybe TRBD2 (6 bases). Trimming left V 0 bases short and J 1 base short, with 8 bases between. The CDR3 consists of 14 residues. Germline V gene data show CDR1 as SGHRS and CDR2 as YFSETQ. CDR3 in amino acids: CASSLARESYEQYF. The CDR3 region has the DNA TGCGCCAGCAGCTTGGCACGGGAGTCCTACGAGCAGTACTTC.

The CDR3 DNA reads TGTGCCTTTCGAAGACTAGCGGGGAGGGCAGATACGCAGTATTTT. Amino acids: CAFRRLAGRADTQYF. The chain carries TRBV30 and TRBJ2-3; TRBD2 aligns across 11 bases. The CDR3 has 15 residues. The ends lost 7 bases at V and 4 bases at J; junction bases unmatched: 10. Germline V gives CDR1 GTSNPN, CDR2 SVGIG (reference sequence).

The chain couples TRBV30 to TRBJ2-7; the D gene is possibly TRBD2 (5 bases). This CDR3 has 15 amino acids. CDR1 and CDR2 from the germline V gene are GTSNPN and SVGIG (reference sequence). Trimming cost V 1 base and J 3 bases, with 16 bases left between them. As DNA, the CDR3 is TGTGCCTGGAGTGCACGGGGTGGAAGGCACTACGAGCAGTACTTC. It encodes CAWSARGGRHYEQYF.

The rearrangement links TRBV9 to TRBJ1-5; the D is unclear. CDR3 size: 13 residues. V lost 0 bases and J lost 7, with 8 bases in between. Germline V gene data show CDR1 as SGDLS and CDR2 as YYNGEE. The CDR3 sequence: CASSVENGQPQHF. The CDR3 DNA reads TGTGCCAGCAGCGTAGAAAATGGGCAGCCCCAGCATTTT.

The J gene is TRBJ1-2, the V gene TRBV5-1; 7 bases agree with TRBD1. The V gene end was trimmed by 4 bases and the J gene end by 4 bases; junction bases not matched to a gene: 19. CDR1 is SGHRS, CDR2 YFSETQ, per germline. The CDR3 runs to 18 residues. The CDR3 reads CASSGDSFETGRGYGYTF. For the CDR3, the DNA is TGCGCCAGCAGCGGAGACTCTTTCGAGACAGGGCGAGGCTATGGCTACACCTTC. The full variable domain, completed using reference TRBV5-1 and TRBJ1-2, is KAGVTQTPRYLIKTRGQQVTLSCSPISGHRSVSWYQQTPGQGLQFLFEYFSETQRNKGNFPGRFSGRQFSNSRSEMNVSTLELGDSALYLCASSGDSFETGRGYGYTFGSGTRLTVV.

This chain links TRBV27 with TRBJ2-1, with unresolved D. Per the germline V gene, CDR1 is MNHEY and CDR2 is SMNVEV (reference sequence). Trimming pared 5 bases from V and 10 bases from J, leaving 12 bases between. This CDR3 is built from 12 residues. CDR3 loop: CASSLSPNEQFF. For the CDR3, the DNA is TGTGCCAGCAGTCTCAGCCCCAACGAGCAGTTCTTC.

The V and J genes are TRBV12-5 and TRBJ2-3, with D unclear. Between the trimmed V and J ends, which lost 11 bases and 0 bases, there was a span of 21 bases. The germline V gene encodes CDR1 LGHNT and CDR2 FRNRAP. This CDR3 has 16 amino acids. CDR3 coding DNA: TGTGCTTCCGCCTCCCAGCTCGGCCTAAGCACAGATACGCAGTATTTT. Its protein product is CASASQLGLSTDTQYF.

The CDR3 nucleotides are TGTGCCAGCAGCTCCTCCTACGAGCAGTACTTC. Its protein product is CASSSSYEQYF. The chain links TRBV9 to TRBJ2-7; D gene ambiguous. V gave up 4 bases and J gave up 0 bases, with 2 bases separating them. This CDR3 comprises 11 residues. From germline, CDR1 is SGDLS and CDR2 YYNGEE.

The V call is TRBV7-9, the J call TRBJ1-4; TRBD1 matches 9 bases. Trimming took 6 bases from V and 7 from J; bases not matched to a gene: 9. The CDR3 has 15 residues. CDR1 and CDR2 from the germline V gene are SEHNR and FQNEAQ (reference sequence). This chain's CDR3 is CASSRAGTGPEKLFF. The CDR3 DNA sequence: TGTGCCAGCAGTCGAGCCGGGACAGGGCCTGAAAAACTGTTTTTT.